This T cell receptor beta chain was identified during a study of cytotoxic CD8 clonotypes in ibrutinib-treated CLL. Overall study: Among patients, some 25 responded partially and 2 completely; some 15 then stayed remitted and some twelve progressed after median 68 months. Findings of the study overall: Clonality was higher at baseline than in age-matched healthy donors and tracked circulating CD8+ T-cell counts. Private clonotypes, not public ones, expanded at ibrutinib response.

Data came from immunoSEQ multiplex PCR; TCRdb stores just in-frame clones and leaves some out. This table holds under 200,000 clones, more than 80% found once. Comments on this clone: As yet, its antigen is unknown.

The sample was PBMCs, taken after 24 months of ibrutinib treatment. The clonotype was recovered from a human donor with chronic lymphocytic leukemia.

The CDR3 sequence is CASTPQWEGHYGYTF. In nucleotides, the CDR3 is TGTGCCAGCACACCCCAATGGGAGGGGCACTATGGCTACACCTTC. The chain employs TRBV27 and TRBJ1-2; perhaps TRBD1 as D (5 bases). The CDR3 contains 15 residues. The V and J ends lost 7 bases and 3 bases respectively, with 18 bases between them. Germline V gives CDR1 MNHEY, CDR2 SMNVEV (reference sequence).